This TCR beta chain was documented in a study of blood T cell repertoires in COVID-19 (dated by TCRdb to the early 2020s). About the full investigation: The collaborator samples originated in the United States, Italy and Spain and spanned the acute and convalescent phases of COVID-19. Nearly every sample came with metadata listing a de-identified subject ID, COVID-19 status, age in years and sex. The samples were drawn from the first 160 participants of the ongoing ImmuneRACE study and from some 1,300 subjects provided by 6 global collaborators. Deeply sampled blood TCRbeta repertoires from subjects exposed to, actively infected with, or recovered from COVID-19 were included in the dataset. The prospective study material was composed of cDNA or gDNA derived from T cells, B-cell-depleted T cells, or PBMCs. A freely available public database, intended as a resource for researchers studying the immune response to SARS-CoV-2, is where the repertoires were released. Where HLA class I and class II types were available, the types were taken from metadata supplied by the sample provider, not from assay-based typing. The full study reports these points: Clinical and demographic metadata were provided uncurated, with the amount varying by source and participant.

Participants in the prospective study were enrolled through a virtual design, were aged roughly 18 to 95 years, and lived in fewer than 30 United States geographic areas. In the prospective study, participants were assigned to cohorts based on the clinical history participants reported in a screening survey and a study questionnaire. For ImmuneRACE Cohort 3, a participant was defined as recovered based on two consecutive negative NP/OP PCR tests, clearance by a healthcare professional, or resolution of symptoms. Each participant in the prospective study had whole blood, serum and a nasopharyngeal or oropharyngeal swab collected by mobile phlebotomists. Prospective study participants could optionally give additional blood draws and questionnaires over a roughly two-month period. Before DNA extraction, prospective study blood samples were shipped either frozen or at room temperature. TCRbeta CDR3 regions were amplified from genomic DNA using the immunoSEQ Assay, a bias-controlled multiplex PCR. As for the original processing: The number of nucleated cells in each sample was estimated from the amplification of reference gene primers within the assay. To quantify the absolute abundance of each unique TCRbeta CDR3 rearrangement, sequence reads were collapsed and filtered. For each sample, productive Simpson clonality was calculated by taking the square root of Simpson's diversity index across productive rearrangements. TCRdb stores this immuneACCESS table with in-frame sequences only. Part of the clones is absent; in the studies checked, under half of the shortfall reflects unresolved V genes, and no reason is known for the rest. V, J and clone size reflect that table, while D and trimming were determined from the DNA. The sample profile shows 300,000 to 450,000 clones; roughly 87% of them were found once. The ten biggest clones cover 0.9% to 1.2% of the sample.

Details on this clone: Its antigen is not yet known. Base qualities are not provided; no much larger clone lies one nucleotide away.

Sequences LNHDA (CDR1) and SQIVND (CDR2) are obtained from the germline V gene (reference sequence). Its CDR3 holds 15 amino acids, cysteine through phenylalanine. Here the CDR3 DNA is all that survives: 45 bases in frame from base 1. V is shortened by 9 bases, J by 0 bases, and the region joining them spans 12 bases. This TCR derives from a woman between 25 and 40 years old who had recovered from COVID-19. The chain is assembled from TRBV19 and TRBJ1-6; tentative D gene TRBD1, with 6 bases matching. Sequencing used PBMCs or T cells enriched from blood (not recorded which). This receptor carries the CDR3 CASRGGGSYNSPLHF. The nucleotides are TGTGCCAGCCGCGGGGGCGGCTCCTATAATTCACCCCTCCACTTT.